This T cell receptor beta chain was observed in a study of T cells in Graves' hyperthyroidism and ophthalmopathy. Looked up from germline, CDR1 is LNHDA and CDR2 is SQIVND (reference sequence). Trimming cost V 10 bases and J 0 bases; bases outside gene matches: 6. The length of the CDR3 is 15 residues. Together with thyroid ultrasound, orbital computed tomography, serum thyroxine and TRAb, clinical symptoms were used for diagnoses. Blood was drawn at first hyperthyroidism diagnosis, before any ophthalmopathy symptoms. Template material for amplifying TCR beta CDR3 regions consisted of RNA transcripts. In the first-round RT-PCR of the TCR CDR3, the HTBI primer set was used. TCRdb re-called the multiplex PCR reads through MiXCR, storing one row per CDR3 protein. The sample lists 730,000 or so distinct CDR3 sequences; roughly a sixth were seen once.

The TCR sequence derives from a woman aged 45-65 years with Graves' hyperthyroidism that later progressed to Graves' ophthalmopathy. The specimen sequenced was blood. The J gene is TRBJ2-2, the V gene TRBV19; 9 bases are shared with TRBD2. For the CDR3, the DNA is TGTGCCACCTCGGCGGGGGGGCCGAACACCGGGGAGCTGTTTTTT. It translates to CATSAGGPNTGELFF.